Presented here are 25 T cell receptor beta chains from one specimen sequenced in a study of CD8 T cells in ankylosing spondylitis. One entry per CDR3 protein results from TCRdb running MiXCR on the 5' RACE reads. The table includes a few hundred thousand distinct CDR3 sequences, more than 20% detected once. The specimen was blood, either unsorted or a sorted T cell fraction (not recorded which). The receptors here all came from a female donor with ankylosing spondylitis or in good health (not recorded which).

This clonotype was seen a few times. V is TRBV24-1 and J is TRBJ1-2; a possible D gene is TRBD1 (5 bases). Per the germline V gene, CDR1 is KGHDR and CDR2 is SFDVKD. V was clipped by 4 bases and J by 6 bases, with 5 bases between them. CDR3 length: 11 residues. The CDR3 protein is CATSEGDGYTF. The CDR3 DNA reads TGTGCCACCAGTGAGGGGGATGGCTACACCTTC.

The chain combines TRBV7-2 with TRBJ2-1, with 11 positions matching TRBD2. After removal of 0 bases from V and 0 bases from J, the junction contained 4 bases not matched to a gene. CDR1 SGHTA and CDR2 FQGNSA come from the germline V gene. There are 18 residues in the CDR3. The CDR3 sequence: CASSLATSGVFSYNEQFF. The CDR3 DNA reads as TGTGCCAGCAGCTTAGCGACTAGCGGGGTGTTCTCCTACAATGAGCAGTTCTTC. The full variable domain, in which reference TRBV7-2 and TRBJ2-1 provide the parts outside the CDR3, is GAGVSQSPSNKVTEKGKDVELRCDPISGHTALYWYRQSLGQGLEFLIYFQGNSAPDKSGLPSDRFSAERTGGSVSTLTIQRTQQEDSAVYLCASSLATSGVFSYNEQFFGPGTRLTVL.

The rearrangement joins TRBV20-1 to TRBJ2-1, with D possibly TRBD2 on 6 matching bases. The CDR3 runs 13 residues. Between the trimmed V and J ends, which lost 4 bases and 0 bases, there was a span of 7 bases. Germline CDR1 is DFQATT and CDR2 is SNEGSKA (reference sequence). For the CDR3, the DNA is TGCAGTGCTATCGGGAGCTCCTACAATGAGCAGTTCTTC. Translation: CSAIGSSYNEQFF.

The CDR3 DNA reads TGTGCCAGCAGACCTGACAGGAGCTCCTACAATGAGCAGTTCTTC. Its protein is CASRPDRSSYNEQFF. The J gene is TRBJ2-1, the V gene TRBV12-3 or TRBV12-4; tentatively, D is TRBD1 (6 bases). V was cut by 6 bases and J by 0 bases, with 12 bases left in between. This CDR3 spans 15 amino acids.

The V gene is TRBV7-6, the J gene TRBJ2-1; D possibly matches TRBD1 or TRBD2 (7 bases each). V lost 2 bases and J lost 5, with 16 bases in between. Looked up from germline, CDR1 is SGHVS and CDR2 is FNYEAQ. There are 16 residues in the CDR3. The CDR3 sequence is CASSLREGAGNNEQFF. The CDR3 DNA reads TGTGCCAGCAGCTTAAGGGAGGGGGCGGGAAACAATGAGCAGTTCTTC.

The J gene is TRBJ2-1, the V gene TRBV5-1; 11 nucleotides agree with TRBD1. Germline values: CDR1 SGHRS, CDR2 YFSETQ. The CDR3 loop spans 18 amino acids. Unmatched junction bases numbered 7, after V lost 0 bases and J lost 2 bases. The CDR3 region is CASSLGSPGQGAYNEQFF. CDR3 in DNA: TGCGCCAGCAGCTTGGGTTCCCCGGGACAGGGGGCCTACAATGAGCAGTTCTTC.

This chain links TRBV7-2 with TRBJ1-6, with TRBD1 matching over 7 bases. This CDR3 comprises 15 residues. With V trimmed by 5 bases and J by 11 bases, 12 bases remained unmatched. CDR1 and CDR2 (germline): SGHTA, FQGNSA. CDR3 DNA: TGTGCCAGCAGCGGACAGGTCGGTCCCGGGGCACCCCTCCACTTT. This gives the protein CASSGQVGPGAPLHF.

CDR3 in amino acids: CASSFRRRSEYNEQFF. The CDR3 DNA reads as TGCGCCAGCAGCTTTCGAAGGAGGAGCGAGTACAATGAGCAGTTCTTC. The chain couples TRBV5-1 to TRBJ2-1, with D tentatively TRBD2 (5 bases). This CDR3 has 16 amino acids. Germline values: CDR1 SGHRS, CDR2 YFSETQ. Between the trimmed V and J ends, which lost 2 bases and 4 bases, there was a span of 16 bases.

This clonotype was counted between two and nine times. The chain has TRBV4-3 and TRBJ2-7, with TRBD1 matching 7 bases. The germline V gene encodes CDR1 LGHNA and CDR2 YSLEER. Trimming cost V 0 bases and J 7 bases; bases outside gene matches: 9. This CDR3 has 15 amino acids. The CDR3 DNA sequence: TGCGCCAGCAGCCAAGAACAGGGGCAGGTTCGGGAGCAGTACTTC. Amino acids: CASSQEQGQVREQYF.

For the CDR3, the DNA is TGTGCCAGCAATCCACCCTGCGGGATAACCGGGGAGCTGTTTTTT. Amino acids: CASNPPCGITGELFF. The rearrangement joins TRBV12-3 or TRBV12-4 to TRBJ2-2; D perhaps matches TRBD2 (6 bases). The V end was cut by 7 bases, the J end by 5 bases, with 17 bases between. The length of the CDR3 is 15 residues.

CDR3 region: CASSFDSSSLGYTF. The CDR3, as DNA: TGTGCCAGCAGCTTCGACAGCTCGTCCTTGGGCTACACCTTC. The rearrangement links TRBV9 to TRBJ1-2, with D possibly matching TRBD1 (5 bases). Germline V gene lookup returns CDR1 SGDLS and CDR2 YYNGEE. Trimming took 4 bases from V and 8 from J, leaving 18 bases between them. The CDR3 has 14 residues.

This chain links TRBV9 with TRBJ2-1; the D gene is possibly TRBD2 (5 bases). In germline, CDR1 is SGDLS, CDR2 YYNGEE. The CDR3 sequence is 16 residues long. The ends were cut back, 4 bases at V and 0 bases at J, with 14 bases in the middle. The chain's CDR3 is CASSPRADSSYNEQFF. CDR3 nucleotide sequence: TGTGCCAGCAGCCCCCGAGCGGATAGCTCCTACAATGAGCAGTTCTTC.

This clonotype showed up many times. The rearrangement links TRBV5-1 to TRBJ2-1; TRBD2 agrees at 8 bases. J lost 0 bases, V lost 2 bases, and 4 bases had no gene match. This CDR3 region has 16 residues. CDR1 SGHRS and CDR2 YFSETQ come from the germline V gene. The CDR3: CASSLAGDPSYNEQFF. CDR3 sequence (DNA): TGCGCCAGCAGCTTAGCGGGAGACCCCTCCTACAATGAGCAGTTCTTC.

The rearrangement uses TRBV19 and TRBJ1-2; D is undetermined. The V end was cut by 6 bases, the J end by 7 bases, with 9 bases between. This CDR3 is 11 amino acids long. In germline, CDR1 is LNHDA, CDR2 SQIVND (reference sequence). CDR3 nucleotides: TGTGCCAGTAGGACGGGAGGTGGCTACACCTTC. Its translation: CASRTGGGYTF.

This clonotype was counted many times. The V gene is TRBV5-6, the J gene TRBJ1-5, with 8 bases fitting TRBD1. V gave up 4 bases and J gave up 6 bases; unmatched junction bases: 6. Germline CDR1 SGHDT, CDR2 YYEEEE. The CDR3 has 14 amino acids. The CDR3 DNA reads TGTGCCAGCAGCAACGGACAGGGCGGTCAGCCCCAGCATTTT. It specifies CASSNGQGGQPQHF.

This clonotype showed up just a few times. The chain employs TRBV7-9 and TRBJ2-1; TRBD1 or TRBD2 may be the D gene (5 bases each). CDR1 SEHNR and CDR2 FQNEAQ come from the germline V gene (reference sequence). V was clipped by 5 bases and J by 2 bases, with 13 bases between them. This CDR3 is 15 amino acids long. The CDR3 sequence is CASSRGPLPYNEQFF. In DNA, the CDR3 is TGTGCCAGCAGCAGGGGACCCCTCCCCTACAATGAGCAGTTCTTC.

This clonotype was picked up a small number of times. J is TRBJ1-2 and V is TRBV30; D gene unclear. This CDR3 has 14 amino acids. Germline CDR1 GTSNPN, CDR2 SVGIG (reference sequence). V lost 3 bases, J lost 4 bases, and 15 bases lay in between. The CDR3, as DNA: TGTGCCTGGAGCGCTGACAATCCTCCCTATGGCTACACCTTC. This translates into CAWSADNPPYGYTF. Filled out from reference TRBV30 and TRBJ1-2, the complete variable domain reads SQTIHQWPATLVQPVGSPLSLECTVEGTSNPNLYWYRQAAGRGLQLLFYSVGIGQISSEVPQNLSASRPQDRQFILSSKKLLLSDSGFYLCAWSADNPPYGYTFGSGTRLTVV.

The gene calls are TRBV20-1 and TRBJ2-3; D uncertain. The CDR3 contains 13 residues. Germline V lookup: CDR1 DFQATT, CDR2 SNEGSKA (reference sequence). V lost 6 bases and J 1 base, leaving 11 bases between the germline ends. The CDR3 DNA reads TGCAGTGCCACCTCCCGAGGCACAGATACGCAGTATTTT. Amino acids: CSATSRGTDTQYF.

This clonotype came up a few times. This chain uses TRBV20-1 with TRBJ2-3, with 9 bases lining up with TRBD2. CDR3 length: 15 amino acids. V trimming: 3 bases; J trimming: 2 bases; junction bases outside the gene matches: 6. Germline V gene lookup returns CDR1 DFQATT and CDR2 SNEGSKA (reference sequence). The CDR3: CSASPSSGNTDTQYF. The CDR3 coding sequence is TGCAGTGCTAGCCCCTCTAGCGGGAACACAGATACGCAGTATTTT.

This clonotype was counted only a few times. The gene calls are TRBV7-2 and TRBJ2-3, with TRBD2 matching over 9 bases. Germline V gene sequence: CDR1 SGHTA, CDR2 FQGNSA. The CDR3 is made up of 17 amino acids. Trimming cost V 0 bases and J 5 bases; bases outside gene matches: 9. The CDR3 region has the DNA TGTGCCAGCAGCTTAGCGAGGGTAGCGGGAGATTTAGATACGCAGTATTTT. This codes for CASSLARVAGDLDTQYF. Using reference TRBV7-2 and TRBJ2-3 for the parts outside the CDR3, the full variable domain is GAGVSQSPSNKVTEKGKDVELRCDPISGHTALYWYRQSLGQGLEFLIYFQGNSAPDKSGLPSDRFSAERTGGSVSTLTIQRTQQEDSAVYLCASSLARVAGDLDTQYFGPGTRLTVL.

This clonotype was counted ten times or more. The chain combines TRBV11-2 with TRBJ2-1, with 9 bases identical to TRBD2. CDR1 and CDR2 (germline): SGHAT, FQNNGV. This CDR3 has 15 amino acids. The J segment lost 7 bases and the V segment lost 6 bases, leaving 10 bases of the junction unmatched. CDR3 sequence (DNA): TGTGCCAGCAGACCAGGCATAGCGGGAGTTAATGAGCAGTTCTTC. Protein: CASRPGIAGVNEQFF.

The chain uses TRBV29-1 and TRBJ1-2, with a tentative D call TRBD1 (5 bases). CDR1 and CDR2 from the germline V gene are SQVTM and ANQGSEA. Trimming shortened V by 4 bases and J by 1 base, and 13 bases separated the two germline ends. This CDR3 spans 14 amino acids. As DNA, the CDR3 is TGCAGCGTTGGGCCCGGGACGAATAACTATGGCTACACCTTC. Its protein is CSVGPGTNNYGYTF.

This clonotype was recorded a few times. DNA of the CDR3: TGTGCCAGCAGTCGGGAACAGGGTCAGGGCTACACCTTC. It yields the protein CASSREQGQGYTF. This chain uses TRBV28 with TRBJ1-2, with a possible D match to TRBD1 (6 bases). Trimming left V 5 bases short and J 8 bases short, with 15 bases between. This CDR3 has 13 amino acids. The germline gives CDR1 MDHEN, CDR2 SYDVKM.

The rearrangement uses TRBV18 and TRBJ2-2, with D unclear. Germline values: CDR1 KGHSH, CDR2 LQKENI. The CDR3 consists of 14 residues. V was cut by 4 bases and J by 5 bases, with 11 bases left in between. The CDR3 spells CASSRPPGTGELFF. As DNA, the CDR3 is TGTGCCAGCTCACGACCCCCCGGGACCGGGGAGCTGTTTTTT.

The chain joins TRBV10-3 to TRBJ2-7; 7 bases agree with TRBD1. J lost 4 bases, V lost 6 bases, and 9 bases had no gene match. Germline V gene data show CDR1 as ENHRY and CDR2 as SYGVKD. The CDR3 loop spans 14 amino acids. CDR3 in DNA: TGTGCCATCAGAAAGGGACAGAATATTTACGAGCAGTACTTC. This translates into CAIRKGQNIYEQYF.